This TCR beta chain was identified during a study of T cells in Graves' hyperthyroidism and ophthalmopathy. Study in general: At the time of initial diagnosis and before any treatment, peripheral blood was collected.

Trimming cost V 4 bases and J 2 bases, with 6 bases left between them. The germline gives CDR1 MGHDK, CDR2 SYGVNS. The CDR3 covers 13 residues. Uncontrolled infection, other autoimmune disease, pregnancy or lactation barred patients from enrollment. In this sample, this clonotype turned up many times. Antigen: not known. General observations from the study: Ophthalmopathy onset followed model prediction by a median around six months.

The CDR3 regions of TCR beta were amplified from RNA transcripts. The study used the HTBI primer set for a first-round RT-PCR of the TCR CDR3. TCRdb itself ran the multiplex PCR reads through MiXCR, one entry per CDR3 protein. The repertoire has 35,000 to 45,000 distinct CDR3 sequences, around 53% of them found once; the top ten carry roughly 15%. The clonotype comes from a middle-aged man with Graves' ophthalmopathy. Sequenced material: blood. The chain carries TRBV25-1 and TRBJ1-5; D is ambiguous. This chain's CDR3 is CASSVNGNQPQHF. CDR3 in DNA: TGTGCCAGCAGTGTTAATGGCAATCAGCCCCAGCATTTT.